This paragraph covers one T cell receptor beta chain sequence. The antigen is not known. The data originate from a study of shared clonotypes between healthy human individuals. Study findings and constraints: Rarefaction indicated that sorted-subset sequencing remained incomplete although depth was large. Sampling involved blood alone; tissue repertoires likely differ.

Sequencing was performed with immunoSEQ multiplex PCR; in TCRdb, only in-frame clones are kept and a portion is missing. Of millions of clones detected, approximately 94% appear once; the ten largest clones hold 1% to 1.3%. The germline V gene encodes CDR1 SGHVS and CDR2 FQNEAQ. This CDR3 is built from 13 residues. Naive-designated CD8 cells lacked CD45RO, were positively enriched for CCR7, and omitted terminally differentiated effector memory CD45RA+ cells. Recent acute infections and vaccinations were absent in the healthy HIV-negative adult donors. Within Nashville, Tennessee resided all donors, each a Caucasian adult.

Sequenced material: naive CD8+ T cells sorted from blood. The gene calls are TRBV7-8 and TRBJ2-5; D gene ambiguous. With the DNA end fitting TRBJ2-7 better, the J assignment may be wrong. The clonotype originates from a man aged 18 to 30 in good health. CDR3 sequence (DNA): TGTGCCAGCAGCTTGAGAGCAGCCTACGAGCAGTACTTC. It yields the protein CASSLRAAYEQYF.